These 29 T cell receptor beta chains share one sample of origin, sequenced in a study of blood T cell repertoires in COVID-19. Assay: immunoSEQ multiplex PCR; the TCRdb copy retains only in-frame clones and omits some. The sample has some 130,000 clones, about 80% seen once; the top ten hold about 16%. The sample taken for sequencing was peripheral blood. The receptors were sampled from a woman aged 45-59 years with acute or convalescent COVID-19.

This clone was counted a single time. This chain links TRBV5-4 with TRBJ2-3, with D hard to call. The CDR3 has 14 amino acids. Germline CDR1 reads SGHNT; CDR2 reads YYREEE (reference sequence). The ends were cut back, 4 bases at V and 4 bases at J, with 13 bases in the middle. The DNA for the CDR3 is TGTGCCAGCAGCCCTGTATTTCCCCCAGATACGCAGTATTTT. This sequence encodes CASSPVFPPDTQYF.

The chain joins TRBV9 to TRBJ2-2; 9 bases are shared with TRBD1. Per the germline V gene, CDR1 is SGDLS and CDR2 is YYNGEE. CDR3 length: 18 amino acids. The ends lost 4 bases at V and 3 bases at J; junction bases unmatched: 13. The CDR3 DNA sequence: TGTGCCAGCAGCCCCCGAAAGGGACAGGGAGGTGACACCGGGGAGCTGTTTTTT. Encoded protein: CASSPRKGQGGDTGELFF. Looking up the rest from reference TRBV9 and TRBJ2-2 gives the full variable domain: DSGVTQTPKHLITATGQRVTLRCSPRSGDLSVYWYQQSLDQGLQFLIQYYNGEERAKGNILERFSAQQFPDLHSELNLSSLELGDSALYFCASSPRKGQGGDTGELFFGEGSRLTVL.

The chain joins TRBV10-3 to TRBJ1-5; D might be TRBD1 (6 bases). The CDR3 is made up of 16 amino acids. Looked up from germline, CDR1 is ENHRY and CDR2 is SYGVKD. V lost 3 bases and J 4 bases, leaving 16 bases between the germline ends. CDR3 nucleotides: TGTGCCATCAGTGAATGGGGGCGCGGGGGTAATCAGCCCCAGCATTTT. This translates into CAISEWGRGGNQPQHF.

This rearrangement joins TRBV2 to TRBJ1-3; D uncertain. Germline V gene lookup returns CDR1 SNHLY and CDR2 FYNNEI. The CDR3 loop spans 15 amino acids. Trimming stripped 6 bases from V and 0 bases from J, with 12 bases between. CDR3 sequence reads: CASSANAGSGNTIYF. Here the CDR3 DNA reads TGTGCCAGCAGCGCGAACGCGGGCTCTGGAAACACCATATATTTT.

CDR3 protein: CASSPGNHGYTF. The CDR3 DNA sequence: TGTGCCAGCAGCCCGGGAAATCATGGCTACACCTTC. This chain connects TRBV3-1 (or the pseudogene TRBV3-2) to TRBJ1-2; D is unresolved. Trimming took 4 bases from V and 6 from J, leaving 9 bases between them. CDR1 and CDR2 from the germline V gene are LGHDT and YNNKEL (reference sequence). This CDR3 comprises 12 residues.

The chain employs TRBV29-1 and TRBJ1-3; D not resolved. Germline V lookup: CDR1 SQVTM, CDR2 ANQGSEA. The CDR3 totals 14 residues. With 7 bases removed from V and 0 bases from J, the gap between germline ends came to 13 bases. The DNA for the CDR3 is TGCAGCGCGATAGACTCCAGCTCTGGAAACACCATATATTTT. It translates to CSAIDSSSGNTIYF.

The chain uses TRBV30 and TRBJ2-4, with D possibly TRBD2 on 7 matching bases. V was clipped by 0 bases and J by 7 bases, with 16 bases between them. CDR1 and CDR2 (germline): GTSNPN, SVGIG (reference sequence). The CDR3 has 15 residues. The CDR3 DNA sequence: TGTGCCTGGAGTGTCGGGGCGGGGGCATTTAACATTCAGTACTTC. Translating it yields CAWSVGAGAFNIQYF.

In its sample, this clone was seen a few times. This chain uses TRBV6-5 with TRBJ2-3, with D tentatively TRBD1 (5 bases). The CDR3 covers 14 residues. Trimming cost V 6 bases and J 2 bases, with 12 bases left between them. Germline V gene sequence: CDR1 MNHEY, CDR2 SVGAGI. For the CDR3, the DNA is TGTGCCAGCAGAATAGGACAAGCCACAGATACGCAGTATTTT. This sequence encodes CASRIGQATDTQYF.

The chain joins TRBV15 to TRBJ1-2, with D unresolved. The CDR3 loop spans 16 amino acids. Per germline, CDR1 LNHNV and CDR2 YYDKDF (reference sequence). The ends were cut back, 0 bases at V and 4 bases at J, with 15 bases in the middle. The CDR3 region has the DNA TGTGCCACCAGCAGAGATCGCAGAGGGTACCCCTATGGCTACACCTTC. Translation: CATSRDRRGYPYGYTF.

V usage is TRBV5-1 and J usage is TRBJ2-3; 8 bases agree with TRBD2. This CDR3 is built from 15 residues. The V gene's germline CDR1 is SGHRS and CDR2 YFSETQ. V lost 4 bases, J lost 6 bases, and 10 bases stayed unmatched. CDR3 amino acids: CASSLGSGAVDTQYF. CDR3 bases: TGCGCCAGCAGCCTGGGTAGCGGGGCGGTGGATACGCAGTATTTT.

The chain joins TRBV6-4 to TRBJ2-1; no firm D call. The CDR3 consists of 12 residues. Germline V lookup: CDR1 MRHNA, CDR2 SNTAGT. Deletions cut 0 bases from V and 7 bases from J, with 4 bases between. Written as DNA, the CDR3 is TGTGCCAGCAGTGACTCACGGAATGAGCAGTTCTTC. Its translation: CASSDSRNEQFF.

The sample holds one count of this clone. CDR3 sequence reads: CASSRLLRGLAGEQFF. The DNA of the CDR3 is TGTGCCAGCAGCCGCCTACTCCGGGGACTAGCGGGCGAGCAGTTCTTC. The gene calls are TRBV3-1 (or the pseudogene TRBV3-2) and TRBJ2-1, with 12 bases fitting TRBD2. Germline V lookup: CDR1 LGHDT, CDR2 YNNKEL (reference sequence). This CDR3 contains 16 residues. V was clipped by 4 bases and J by 10 bases; unmatched bases: 11.

Of note for this clone: This sample also contains other DNA sequences that code for the same CDR3. This chain uses TRBV30 with TRBJ2-2; TRBD1 is a possible D gene (6 bases). In germline, CDR1 is GTSNPN, CDR2 SVGIG (reference sequence). V lost 4 bases, J lost 6 bases, and 12 bases lay in between. The CDR3 is 13 amino acids. CDR3 amino acids: CAWNRARSGELFF. The CDR3 nucleotides read TGTGCCTGGAACAGGGCGAGGTCCGGGGAGCTGTTTTTT.

V usage is TRBV19 and J usage is TRBJ2-7, with D possibly being TRBD1 (5 bases). CDR1 is LNHDA and CDR2 is SQIVND in the germline V gene (reference sequence). Trimming took off 6 bases at V and 2 bases at J, with 11 bases between the two ends. This CDR3 has 13 amino acids. In DNA form, the CDR3 reads TGTGCCAGTAGAAAAGCAGGGACCTACGAGCAGTACTTC. Translated: CASRKAGTYEQYF.

This chain uses TRBV19 with TRBJ1-1; D perhaps matches TRBD1 (5 bases). V shed 3 bases and J shed 12 bases, with 20 bases lying between them. CDR1 LNHDA and CDR2 SQIVND come from the germline V gene (reference sequence). This CDR3 is built from 14 residues. In DNA form, the CDR3 reads TGTGCCAGTAGTATTCTGGGGCCCACGGTAGATCCTTTCTTT. This codes for CASSILGPTVDPFF. Full variable domain (missing parts from reference TRBV19 and TRBJ1-1): DGGITQSPKYLFRKEGQNVTLSCEQNLNHDAMYWYRQDPGQGLRLIYYSQIVNDFQKGDIAEGYSVSREKKESFPLTVTSAQKNPTAFYLCASSILGPTVDPFFGQGTRLTVV.

DNA for the CDR3: TGTGCCAGCAACCCCCGACAGGGGCGCTCCTACGAGCAGTACTTC. Its protein is CASNPRQGRSYEQYF. The V call is TRBV6-5, the J call TRBJ2-7; 8 positions match TRBD1. With V trimmed by 7 bases and J by 0 bases, 8 bases remained unmatched. The CDR3 has 15 amino acids. Germline CDR1 reads MNHEY; CDR2 reads SVGAGI.

DNA for the CDR3: TGTGCCAGCAGCCTTCGGACTAGCGGGGGGCAGAGAGATACGCAGTATTTT. Translating it yields CASSLRTSGGQRDTQYF. The chain is built from TRBV11-2 and TRBJ2-3; TRBD2 aligns across 14 bases. This CDR3 comprises 17 residues. Germline V CDR1 and CDR2: SGHAT, FQNNGV. Trimming cost V 5 bases and J 5 bases; bases outside gene matches: 9.

This sequence joins TRBV27 and TRBJ1-2; 7 bases match TRBD1. Per germline, CDR1 MNHEY and CDR2 SMNVEV (reference sequence). The CDR3 extends over 15 amino acids. The J segment lost 2 bases and the V segment lost 5 bases, leaving 8 bases of the junction unmatched. CDR3 amino acids: CASSKKTGRNYGYTF. DNA of the CDR3: TGTGCCAGCAGTAAGAAGACAGGGAGAAACTATGGCTACACCTTC.

The chain is built from TRBV30 and TRBJ1-6, with D perhaps matching TRBD1 (5 bases). V was trimmed by 2 bases and J by 10 bases, leaving 21 bases between them. This CDR3 is built from 16 residues. Germline loops: CDR1 GTSNPN, CDR2 SVGIG (reference sequence). In nucleotides, the CDR3 is TGTGCCTGGAGTCGTGGTGGGGCTCTCCTGCAGTCACCCCTCCACTTT. Translated, it gives CAWSRGGALLQSPLHF.

This clone was counted only a few times. The chain is built from TRBV21-1 and TRBJ1-1; the table's D call, TRBD1, has no DNA check behind it. TRBV21-1 is a known pseudogene. The length of the CDR3 is 16 residues. The CDR3 nucleotides read TGTGCCAGCAGCGAGAAAAAGGGGACACGCCGCACTGAAGCTTTCTTT. Amino acids: CASSEKKGTRRTEAFF.

The V gene is TRBV28, the J gene TRBJ1-3; 9 nucleotides match TRBD1. V shed 6 bases, J shed 0 bases, and the junction held 0 bases outside the gene matches. This CDR3 comprises 14 residues. CDR1 is MDHEN and CDR2 is SYDVKM in the germline V gene. CDR3 sequence: CASRQGASGNTIYF. The CDR3 DNA follows: TGTGCCAGCAGACAGGGGGCCTCTGGAAACACCATATATTTT. Drawing the rest from reference TRBV28 and TRBJ1-3, the complete variable domain is DVKVTQSSRYLVKRTGEKVFLECVQDMDHENMFWYRQDPGLGLRLIYFSYDVKMKEKGDIPEGYSVSREKKERFSLILESASTNQTSMYLCASRQGASGNTIYFGEGSWLTVV.

This chain connects TRBV12-3 or TRBV12-4 to TRBJ1-5; D is perhaps TRBD1 (6 bases). Trimming took 6 bases from V and 6 from J, leaving 12 bases between them. There are 13 residues in the CDR3. The CDR3 bases are TGTGCCAGCAGCCGGGACACGTTTCAGCCCCAGCATTTT. Protein product: CASSRDTFQPQHF.

The chain has TRBV4-1 and TRBJ2-2; 8 positions agree with TRBD1. The trim removed 0 bases at V and 5 bases at J, leaving 5 bases unmatched. CDR1 and CDR2 (germline): MGHRA, YSYEKL. There are 16 residues in the CDR3. CDR3 residues: CASSQDDRGGTGELFF. For the CDR3, the DNA is TGCGCCAGCAGCCAAGATGACAGGGGTGGAACCGGGGAGCTGTTTTTT.

The V gene is TRBV19, the J gene TRBJ1-1; 7 bases align to TRBD1. Germline-derived CDR1 and CDR2 are LNHDA and SQIVND (reference sequence). CDR3 size: 14 residues. V trimming: 8 bases; J trimming: 0 bases; junction bases outside the gene matches: 6. The CDR3 reads CASQHRGMNTEAFF. The CDR3 region has the DNA TGTGCCAGTCAGCACAGGGGAATGAACACTGAAGCTTTCTTT.

This chain's CDR3 is CASSLGTTNYGYTF. The CDR3 DNA sequence: TGTGCCAGCAGCCTCGGGACAACGAACTATGGCTACACCTTC. This rearrangement joins TRBV7-2 to TRBJ1-2; D perhaps matches TRBD1 (6 bases). The V gene's germline CDR1 is SGHTA and CDR2 FQGNSA. CDR3 length: 14 residues. Trimming took off 5 bases at V and 2 bases at J, with 12 bases between the two ends.

The rearrangement links TRBV28 to TRBJ1-1; no definite D call. The germline gives CDR1 MDHEN, CDR2 SYDVKM. V lost 3 bases and J 10 bases, leaving 9 bases between the germline ends. The CDR3 totals 11 residues. CDR3 bases: TGTGCCAGCAGTTTCTCGAGGGCAGCTTTCTTT. It translates to CASSFSRAAFF.

The chain carries TRBV3-1 (or the pseudogene TRBV3-2) and TRBJ1-1, with 7 bases aligning to TRBD1. Germline V gives CDR1 LGHDT, CDR2 YNNKEL (reference sequence). The CDR3 length is 16 residues. The V gene end was trimmed by 0 bases and the J gene end by 7 bases; junction bases not matched to a gene: 11. CDR3 sequence (DNA): TGTGCCAGCAGCCAAGATGAGAACAGGGGCAATGATGAAGCTTTCTTT. Protein: CASSQDENRGNDEAFF.

The chain uses TRBV21-1 and TRBJ2-7; TRBD2 reflects the table's D call only, with no check against the DNA. TRBV21-1 is a documented pseudogene. The CDR3 sequence is 16 residues long. The CDR3 protein is CASSKEEGGADYEQYF. The CDR3 DNA reads as TGTGCCAGCAGCAAAGAAGAAGGGGGGGCGGACTACGAGCAGTACTTC.

The rearrangement uses TRBV5-6 and TRBJ2-1; a possible D gene is TRBD1 (7 bases). The V end lost 2 bases, the J end lost 6 bases, and 12 bases lay between the germline ends. CDR1 is SGHDT, CDR2 YYEEEE, per germline. This CDR3 contains 14 residues. CDR3 protein: CASSFLQGGNEQFF. The CDR3 DNA follows: TGTGCCAGCAGCTTCCTCCAGGGGGGCAATGAGCAGTTCTTC.